This paragraph covers one T cell receptor beta chain sequence. This clone was counted between two and nine times. The antigen this receptor binds is unknown. Nothing much larger sits one base from this clone, and base qualities are not available. The sample is drawn from a study of blood T cell repertoires in COVID-19 (dated by TCRdb to the early 2020s). The study in broad terms: The collaborator samples originated in the United States, Italy and Spain and spanned the acute and convalescent phases of COVID-19. The material from the prospective study consisted of cDNA or gDNA derived from T cells, B-cell-depleted T cells, or PBMCs. The samples were drawn from the first 160 participants of the ongoing ImmuneRACE study and from over 950 subjects provided by 6 global collaborators. The sample metadata nearly always contained a de-identified subject ID, COVID-19 status, age in years and sex. HLA class I and class II types, where available, came from metadata supplied by the sample provider rather than from assay-based typing. The dataset comprised deeply sampled blood TCRbeta repertoires from subjects exposed to, actively infected with, or recovered from COVID-19. A freely available public database, intended as a resource for researchers studying the immune response to SARS-CoV-2, is where the repertoires were released. Overall study results and their limits: The amount of clinical and demographic metadata varied by source and participant and was provided uncurated.

Participants in the prospective study were enrolled through a virtual design, were aged about 18 to 100 years, and lived in approximately 25 United States geographic areas. Cohort assignment in the prospective study relied on participant-reported clinical history from a screening survey and a study questionnaire. ImmuneRACE Cohort 3 recovered participants were defined by two consecutive negative NP/OP PCR tests, healthcare professional clearance, or symptom resolution. Each participant in the prospective study had whole blood, serum and a nasopharyngeal or oropharyngeal swab collected by mobile phlebotomists. Participants in the prospective study had the option to provide additional blood draws and questionnaires over a 2-month period. Before DNA extraction, prospective study blood samples were shipped either frozen or at room temperature. Including the terminal cysteine and phenylalanine, the CDR3 comprises 12 residues. Of the read, only the CDR3 DNA is kept; its 36 bases are in frame from base 1. At the junction V is shortened by 2 bases and J by 7 bases, with 8 bases in between.

TCRbeta CDR3 regions were amplified from genomic DNA using the immunoSEQ Assay, a bias-controlled multiplex PCR. As for how the authors treated the data: The number of nucleated cells in each sample was estimated from the amplification of reference gene primers within the assay. Sequence reads were collapsed and filtered to measure the absolute abundance of every unique TCRbeta CDR3 rearrangement. For each sample, productive Simpson clonality was calculated by taking the square root of Simpson's diversity index across productive rearrangements. TCRdb stores this immuneACCESS table with in-frame sequences only. Part of the clones is absent; in the studies checked, under half of the shortfall reflects unresolved V genes, and no reason is known for the rest. V and J calls and clone size come straight from that table; D and trimming were deduced from the DNA. This sample holds 500,000 or so clones; roughly 90% were observed only once. Of the sample, about 0.7% is held by the ten largest clones.

Recombination connected TRBV12-3 or TRBV12-4 to TRBJ1-2; no D gene call is confident. This clonotype was obtained from a young woman who had recovered from COVID-19. Sequences were obtained from PBMCs or T cells enriched from blood (not recorded which). The CDR3 here reads CASSLNIVGYTF. The nucleotide sequence reads as follows: TGTGCCAGCAGTTTAAATATCGTTGGCTACACCTTC.